The 14 T cell receptor beta chains given below trace back to one sample, sequenced in a study of PD-1 blockade in mismatch repair-deficient tumors. Only in-frame clones appear in the TCRdb table, and some are missing; sequencing was by immunoSEQ multiplex PCR. The sample carries about 60,000 clones, around 89% recorded once. The material sequenced was peripheral blood, taken 52 weeks after starting pembrolizumab. The receptors here all came from an adult with mismatch repair-deficient cancer.

The genes are TRBV19 and TRBJ2-4; 7 positions agree with TRBD2. The ends lost 2 bases at V and 3 bases at J; junction bases unmatched: 7. This CDR3 contains 16 residues. CDR1 LNHDA and CDR2 SQIVND come from the germline V gene (reference sequence). CDR3 residues: CASSISDGRSKNIQYF. CDR3 nucleotides: TGTGCCAGTAGTATAAGTGACGGGAGGAGCAAAAACATTCAGTACTTC.

V usage is TRBV28 and J usage is TRBJ2-7; D remains unclear. Germline lookup yields CDR1 MDHEN and CDR2 SYDVKM. There are 15 residues in the CDR3. V lost 4 bases, J lost 2 bases, and 15 bases lay in between. DNA of the CDR3: TGTGCCAGCAGTTCCCCCCAAGGCGCGACCTACGAGCAGTACTTC. Translation gives CASSSPQGATYEQYF.

This clone was observed at least ten times. The chain combines TRBV2 with TRBJ2-1, with D hard to call. V lost 8 bases and J lost 7, with 12 bases in between. The CDR3 is 12 amino acids. Germline CDR1 SNHLY, CDR2 FYNNEI. In nucleotides, the CDR3 is TGTGCCAGCGACGACAAGCTTAATGAGCAGTTCTTC. Its protein is CASDDKLNEQFF.

This chain links TRBV11-2 with TRBJ2-7; 7 nucleotides line up with TRBD1. V lost 4 bases, J lost 4 bases, and 7 bases stayed unmatched. Germline loops: CDR1 SGHAT, CDR2 FQNNGV. This CDR3 has 14 residues. The CDR3 coding sequence is TGTGCCAGCAGCTCTCGACAGGGCCGTTACGAGCAGTACTTC. Translating gives CASSSRQGRYEQYF.

The genes are TRBV30 and TRBJ2-7; D gene unclear. From germline, CDR1 is GTSNPN and CDR2 SVGIG (reference sequence). This CDR3 region has 14 residues. Trimming pared 3 bases from V and 2 bases from J, leaving 14 bases between. In nucleotides, the CDR3 is TGTGCCTGGAGGAACCAGATTTCTACCTACGAGCAGTACTTC. This sequence encodes CAWRNQISTYEQYF.

V is TRBV6-1 and J is TRBJ2-7; TRBD1 is a possible D gene (5 bases). The length of the CDR3 is 12 residues. From germline, CDR1 is MNHNS and CDR2 SASEGT. V lost 7 bases to trimming and J lost 5 bases, with 12 bases between them. The CDR3 DNA sequence: TGTGCCAGCAACCAGGGTGACCACGAGCAGTACTTC. This encodes CASNQGDHEQYF.

This chain joins TRBV11-2 and TRBJ2-2; 7 nucleotides line up with TRBD2. The V gene end was trimmed by 5 bases and the J gene end by 8 bases; junction bases not matched to a gene: 5. The CDR3 is made up of 13 amino acids. Germline V CDR1 and CDR2: SGHAT, FQNNGV. This CDR3 is CASSEGLVGELFF. The DNA for the CDR3 is TGTGCCAGCAGCGAAGGACTAGTTGGGGAGCTGTTTTTT.

This chain connects TRBV2 to TRBJ2-6, with 13 bases identical to TRBD2. Unmatched junction bases numbered 9, after V lost 7 bases and J lost 0 bases. Looked up from germline, CDR1 is SNHLY and CDR2 is FYNNEI. There are 19 residues in the CDR3. Here the CDR3 DNA reads TGTGCCAGCATAGGTAGGACTAGCGGGAGTAGCTCTGGGGCCAACGTCCTGACTTTC. It codes for CASIGRTSGSSSGANVLTF.

This clone was seen once. V and J are TRBV14 and TRBJ1-2; D is unclear. This CDR3 spans 14 amino acids. V shed 0 bases and J shed 0 bases, with 5 bases lying between them. Germline V gene lookup returns CDR1 SGHDN and CDR2 FVKESK. The DNA of the CDR3 is TGTGCCAGCAGCCAAGATTTTGCTAACTATGGCTACACCTTC. It yields the protein CASSQDFANYGYTF.

There are a few counts of this clone. The chain recombines TRBV10-2 with TRBJ2-7; 10 bases agree with TRBD2. Germline V gives CDR1 WSHSY, CDR2 SAAADI. The V and J ends lost 4 bases and 13 bases, in that order; junction bases with no gene match: 16. The CDR3 has 15 amino acids. CDR3 nucleotides: TGCGCCAGCAGTGTACGACTAGCGGGCCCCTGGGTTCGCTACTTC. This sequence encodes CASSVRLAGPWVRYF.

The chain is built from TRBV4-2 and TRBJ1-2; D gene uncertain. The length of the CDR3 is 15 residues. The V gene lost 6 bases and the J gene lost 3 bases, with 17 bases spanning the gap. Germline V gene lookup returns CDR1 LGHNA and CDR2 YNFKEQ. This CDR3 reads CASRQNLGRDYGYTF. CDR3 bases: TGTGCCAGCAGACAGAACCTAGGGAGAGACTATGGCTACACCTTC.

The chain couples TRBV27 to TRBJ2-7, with 12 nucleotides matching TRBD2. The CDR3 is made up of 15 amino acids. J gave up 3 bases and V 4 bases, and 4 bases lay outside the gene matches. CDR1 and CDR2 from the germline V gene are MNHEY and SMNVEV (reference sequence). This CDR3 reads CASSSTSGSLYEQYF. DNA of the CDR3: TGTGCCAGCAGTTCGACTAGCGGGAGTCTCTACGAGCAGTACTTC.

The chain uses TRBV19 and TRBJ2-3; D gene ambiguous. Trimming stripped 0 bases from V and 8 bases from J, with 12 bases between. Germline V lookup: CDR1 LNHDA, CDR2 SQIVND (reference sequence). The CDR3 extends over 14 amino acids. Here the CDR3 reads CASSIDPRSTTQYF. In DNA, the CDR3 is TGTGCCAGTAGTATAGACCCTAGATCAACTACGCAGTATTTT.

CDR3 nucleotide sequence: TGTGCCAGCAATAGTGTGGCGGGCACAGATACGCAGTATTTT. Its translation is CASNSVAGTDTQYF. V and J are TRBV25-1 and TRBJ2-3; no firm D call. The V gene lost 7 bases and the J gene lost 1 base, with 12 bases spanning the gap. CDR3 length equals 14 residues. CDR1 is MGHDK and CDR2 is SYGVNS in the germline V gene.